This T cell receptor (beta chain) is drawn from a study of blood T cell repertoires in COVID-19. At the level of the study: Donors in the United States, Italy and Spain gave samples during acute or convalescent COVID-19. Nucleic acid was either cDNA or gDNA, and it came from T cells, B-cell-depleted T cells, or PBMCs.

Between the trimmed V and J ends, which lost 6 bases and 0 bases, there was a span of 14 bases. The CDR3 sequence is 15 residues long. Germline V gene data show CDR1 as KGHSH and CDR2 as LQKENI. Methods used by the authors: Amplifying reference gene primers gave estimates of nucleated cell counts. Generated by immunoSEQ multiplex PCR, the TCRdb table keeps only in-frame clones and is missing some. Clonal size and the V and J genes are those of that table, whereas D and trimming came from the DNA. The data show 250,000 to 350,000 clones, roughly 83% seen once. Followed over time, Seattle patients had been enrolled while infection was active.

The sequence came from a human donor with COVID-19, enrolled during active disease. The donor label of this sample is uncertain. The rearrangement joins TRBV18 to TRBJ1-1; tentative D call: TRBD1 (6 bases). The specimen sequenced was peripheral blood. DNA for the CDR3: TGTGCCAGCTCCCTCGAGGGGGGGATGAACACTGAAGCTTTCTTT. Amino acids: CASSLEGGMNTEAFF.